A selection of T cell receptor beta chains follows, all from one sample in a study of blood T cell repertoires in COVID-19. Repertoires were generated with immunoSEQ multiplex PCR, while TCRdb's copy carries only in-frame clones and drops some. The table includes roughly 190,000 clones, about 83% detected once. Specimen: peripheral blood. The receptor source for this set is a woman aged 70-85 years with active or convalescent COVID-19. Each CDR3 is given with its conserved first and last residue. The D gene is left open where the match is weak. Clone sizes are given selectively: once, few, many, or a class where the clone is expanded.

abundance: .; j_gene: TRBJ2-3; v_gene: TRBV7-2; d_gene: TRBD1; CDR3nt: TGTGCCAGCAGCCCACGGACAGGGGGAAGCACAGATACGCAGTATTTT; CDR3aa: CASSPRTGGSTDTQYF
abundance: .; j_gene: TRBJ2-1; v_gene: TRBV19; d_gene: TRBD2; CDR3nt: TGTGCCAGTAGTAAGCGGGAGTGGGGGAATGAGCAGTTCTTC; CDR3aa: CASSKREWGNEQFF
abundance: .; j_gene: TRBJ2-7; v_gene: TRBV5-1; d_gene: TRBD1; CDR3nt: TGCGCCAGCAGCCCCGGGACAGCCTACGAGCAGTACTTC; CDR3aa: CASSPGTAYEQYF
abundance: .; j_gene: TRBJ2-1; v_gene: TRBV13; d_gene: TRBD2; CDR3nt: TGTGCCAGCAGCCTGGGAGCGGGAGCGAGGGGCAATGAGCAGTTCTTC; CDR3aa: CASSLGAGARGNEQFF
abundance: .; j_gene: TRBJ2-7; v_gene: TRBV28; d_gene: .; CDR3nt: TGTGCCAGCACCCTCGACCGGGACCGGGGGGAGCAGTACTTC; CDR3aa: CASTLDRDRGEQYF
abundance: .; j_gene: TRBJ1-5; v_gene: TRBV30; d_gene: .; CDR3nt: TGTGCCTGGAGTGGCGACCGGGGAGTTAGCAATCAGCCCCAGCATTTT; CDR3aa: CAWSGDRGVSNQPQHF
abundance: .; j_gene: TRBJ2-1; v_gene: TRBV24-1; d_gene: .; CDR3nt: TGTGCCACCAGTGATGCGTCTGAAGTCCTCAATGAGCAGTTCTTC; CDR3aa: CATSDASEVLNEQFF
abundance: .; j_gene: TRBJ2-3; v_gene: TRBV5-1; d_gene: TRBD2; CDR3nt: TGCGCCAGCAGCTTCACAGTTAGCGGGAGTGGCACAGATACGCAGTATTTT; CDR3aa: CASSFTVSGSGTDTQYF
abundance: .; j_gene: TRBJ1-4; v_gene: TRBV7-9; d_gene: .; CDR3nt: TGTGCCAGCAGCTCAGGACGTACCCAGGGGGAAAAACTGTTTTTT; CDR3aa: CASSSGRTQGEKLFF
abundance: .; j_gene: TRBJ1-1; v_gene: TRBV2; d_gene: TRBD1; CDR3nt: TGTGCCAGCCCCGGGACAGGGGCTGAAGCTTTCTTT; CDR3aa: CASPGTGAEAFF
abundance: .; j_gene: TRBJ2-7; v_gene: TRBV10-3; d_gene: .; CDR3nt: TGTGCCATCAGTGACAGTTCCTACGAGCAGTACTTC; CDR3aa: CAISDSSYEQYF
abundance: few; j_gene: TRBJ1-4; v_gene: TRBV6-1; d_gene: .; CDR3nt: TGTGCCAGCAGTGAAAGCGTTGCAACTAATGAAAAACTGTTTTTT; CDR3aa: CASSESVATNEKLFF
abundance: many; j_gene: TRBJ1-5; v_gene: TRBV27; d_gene: TRBD1; CDR3nt: TGTGCCAGCAGTTCAACAGGGGCTATGCAGCCCCAGCATTTT; CDR3aa: CASSSTGAMQPQHF
abundance: .; j_gene: TRBJ2-1; v_gene: TRBV11-3; d_gene: TRBD1; CDR3nt: TGTGCCAGCAGCTTACAGGGGGTGTCCTACAATGAGCAGTTCTTC; CDR3aa: CASSLQGVSYNEQFF
abundance: .; j_gene: TRBJ1-5; v_gene: TRBV4-1; d_gene: .; CDR3nt: TGCGCCAGCAGCCAAGATATCGGACAGACAAATCAGCCCCAGCATTTT; CDR3aa: CASSQDIGQTNQPQHF
abundance: .; j_gene: TRBJ2-5; v_gene: TRBV7-8; d_gene: .; CDR3nt: TGTGCCAGCAGCTTAAAGACTGGGGAGACCCAGTACTTC; CDR3aa: CASSLKTGETQYF
abundance: .; j_gene: TRBJ1-1; v_gene: TRBV5-5; d_gene: .; CDR3nt: TGTGCCAGCAGCTTTATCTCCGAACTTCGGAACACTGAAGCTTTCTTT; CDR3aa: CASSFISELRNTEAFF
abundance: .; j_gene: TRBJ2-2; v_gene: TRBV5-4; d_gene: .; CDR3nt: TGTGCCAGCAGCTTGGCAGGGGTAAATACCGGGGAGCTGTTTTTT; CDR3aa: CASSLAGVNTGELFF
abundance: .; j_gene: TRBJ1-1; v_gene: TRBV6-5; d_gene: .; CDR3nt: TGTGCCAGCAGTCGTCCCGGGTCGTTAAACACTGAAGCTTTCTTT; CDR3aa: CASSRPGSLNTEAFF
abundance: .; j_gene: TRBJ2-2; v_gene: TRBV14; d_gene: .; CDR3nt: TGTGCCAGCAGCGGCTTGATAACCGGGGAGCTGTTTTTT; CDR3aa: CASSGLITGELFF
abundance: once; j_gene: TRBJ2-3; v_gene: TRBV7-2; d_gene: TRBD2; CDR3nt: TGTGCCAGCAGCTCCCGGACTAGCCTTGTCACAGATACGCAGTATTTT; CDR3aa: CASSSRTSLVTDTQYF
abundance: few; j_gene: TRBJ2-3; v_gene: TRBV9; d_gene: .; CDR3nt: TGTGCCAGCAGCGTAGCTACCAGGGGCCAGGTCCTAAGCACAGATACGCAGTATTTT; CDR3aa: CASSVATRGQVLSTDTQYF
abundance: .; j_gene: TRBJ2-1; v_gene: TRBV2; d_gene: .; CDR3nt: TGTGCCAGCGGGGGGGGCCTTGACAGGATTAACAATGAGCAGTTCTTC; CDR3aa: CASGGGLDRINNEQFF
abundance: .; j_gene: TRBJ1-2; v_gene: TRBV5-1; d_gene: TRBD1; CDR3nt: TGCGCCAGCAGCTTGGGGGACAGAGGCCACTATGGCTACACCTTC; CDR3aa: CASSLGDRGHYGYTF
abundance: .; j_gene: TRBJ2-3; v_gene: TRBV5-1; d_gene: TRBD2; CDR3nt: TGCGCCAGCGGGACTACCCCGAGCACAGATACGCAGTATTTT; CDR3aa: CASGTTPSTDTQYF